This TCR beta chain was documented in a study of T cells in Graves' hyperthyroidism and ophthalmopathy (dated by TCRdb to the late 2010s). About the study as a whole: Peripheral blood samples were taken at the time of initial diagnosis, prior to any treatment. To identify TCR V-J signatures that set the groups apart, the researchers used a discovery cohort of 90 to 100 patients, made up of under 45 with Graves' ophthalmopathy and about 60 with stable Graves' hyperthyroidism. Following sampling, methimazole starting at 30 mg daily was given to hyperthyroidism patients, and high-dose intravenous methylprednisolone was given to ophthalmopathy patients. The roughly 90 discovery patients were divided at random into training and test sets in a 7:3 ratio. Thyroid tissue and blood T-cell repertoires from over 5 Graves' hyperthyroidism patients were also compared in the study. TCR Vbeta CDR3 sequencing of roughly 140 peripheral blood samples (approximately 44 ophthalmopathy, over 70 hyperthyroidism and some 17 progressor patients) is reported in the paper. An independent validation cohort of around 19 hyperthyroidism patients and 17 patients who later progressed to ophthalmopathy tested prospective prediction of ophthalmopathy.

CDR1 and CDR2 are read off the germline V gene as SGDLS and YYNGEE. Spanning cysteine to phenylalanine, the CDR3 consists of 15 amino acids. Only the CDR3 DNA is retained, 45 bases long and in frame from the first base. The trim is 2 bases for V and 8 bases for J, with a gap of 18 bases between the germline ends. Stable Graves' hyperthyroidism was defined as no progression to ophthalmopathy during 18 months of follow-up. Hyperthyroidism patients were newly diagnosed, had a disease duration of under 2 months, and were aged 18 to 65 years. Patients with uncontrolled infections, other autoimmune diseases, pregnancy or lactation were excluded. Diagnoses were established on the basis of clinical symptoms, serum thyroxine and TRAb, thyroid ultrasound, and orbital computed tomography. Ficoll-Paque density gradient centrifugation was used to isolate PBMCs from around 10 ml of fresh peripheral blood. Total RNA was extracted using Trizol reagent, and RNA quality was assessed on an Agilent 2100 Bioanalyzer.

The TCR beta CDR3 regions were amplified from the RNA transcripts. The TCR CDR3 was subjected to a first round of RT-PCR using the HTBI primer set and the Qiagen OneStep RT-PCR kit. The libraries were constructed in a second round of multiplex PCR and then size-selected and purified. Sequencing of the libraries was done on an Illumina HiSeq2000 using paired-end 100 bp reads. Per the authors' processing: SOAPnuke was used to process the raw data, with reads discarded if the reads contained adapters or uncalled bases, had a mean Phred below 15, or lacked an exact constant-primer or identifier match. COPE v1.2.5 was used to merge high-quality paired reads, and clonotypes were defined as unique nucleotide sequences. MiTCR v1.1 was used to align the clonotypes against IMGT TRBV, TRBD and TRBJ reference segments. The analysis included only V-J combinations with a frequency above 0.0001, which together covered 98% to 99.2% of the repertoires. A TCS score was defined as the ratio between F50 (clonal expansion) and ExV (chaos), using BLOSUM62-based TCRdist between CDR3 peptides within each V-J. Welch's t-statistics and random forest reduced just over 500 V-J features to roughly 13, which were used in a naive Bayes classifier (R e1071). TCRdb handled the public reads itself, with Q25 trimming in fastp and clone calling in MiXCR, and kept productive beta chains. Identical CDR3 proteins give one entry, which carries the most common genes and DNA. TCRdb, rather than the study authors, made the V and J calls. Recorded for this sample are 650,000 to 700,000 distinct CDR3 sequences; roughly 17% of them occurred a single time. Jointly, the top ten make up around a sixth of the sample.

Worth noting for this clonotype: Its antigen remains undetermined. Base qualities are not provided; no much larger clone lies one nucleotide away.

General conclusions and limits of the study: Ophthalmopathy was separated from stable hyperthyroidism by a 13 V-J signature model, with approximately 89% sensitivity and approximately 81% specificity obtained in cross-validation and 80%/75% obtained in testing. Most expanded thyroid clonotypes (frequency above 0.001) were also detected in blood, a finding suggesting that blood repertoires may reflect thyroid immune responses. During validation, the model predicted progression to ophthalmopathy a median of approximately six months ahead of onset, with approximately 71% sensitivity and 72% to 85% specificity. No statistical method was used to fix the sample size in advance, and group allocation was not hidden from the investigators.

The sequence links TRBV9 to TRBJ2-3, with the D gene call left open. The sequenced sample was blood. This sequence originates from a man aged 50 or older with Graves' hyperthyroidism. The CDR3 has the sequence CASSVEWSTGPTQYF. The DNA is TGTGCCAGCAGCGTCGAATGGAGTACTGGGCCTACGCAGTATTTT. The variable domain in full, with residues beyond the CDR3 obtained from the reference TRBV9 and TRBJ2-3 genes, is DSGVTQTPKHLITATGQRVTLRCSPRSGDLSVYWYQQSLDQGLQFLIQYYNGEERAKGNILERFSAQQFPDLHSELNLSSLELGDSALYFCASSVEWSTGPTQYFGPGTRLTVL.